A selection of T cell receptor beta chains follows, all from one sample in a study of cytomegalovirus exposure and HLA in healthy donors. Measured with immunoSEQ multiplex PCR; TCRdb has only the in-frame clones, and not every one. The sample lists fewer than 400,000 clones, 86% occurring once. The sequenced sample consisted of PBMCs. These receptors were taken from a woman aged 18-29 years in good health and CMV-seronegative. Both conserved end residues are part of each CDR3. The D gene is left open where the match is weak. Clone size, where shown, is once, few, many, or a class for clones that have expanded.

CASSQVTASNQPQHF	TGCGCCAGCAGCCAAGTGACAGCAAGCAATCAGCCCCAGCATTTT	.	TRBV4-1	TRBJ1-5	.
CASRTGLNTGELFF	TGTGCCAGCAGAACAGGGTTGAACACCGGGGAGCTGTTTTTT	.	TRBV14	TRBJ2-2	.
CASSESGEQTQYF	TGCGCCAGCAGTGAGTCCGGGGAACAGACCCAGTACTTC	.	TRBV10-2	TRBJ2-5	.
CASREVAGVTGELFF	TGTGCCAGCAGAGAGGTAGCGGGAGTAACCGGGGAGCTGTTTTTT	TRBD2	TRBV7-3	TRBJ2-2	.
CASSEQPGQGGDEQYF	TGTGCCAGCAGTGAACAACCGGGACAGGGAGGGGACGAGCAGTACTTC	TRBD1	TRBV6-1	TRBJ2-7	.
CASSSPGLAVYNEQFF	TGTGCCAGCAGTTCGCCGGGACTAGCGGTCTACAATGAGCAGTTCTTC	TRBD2	TRBV27	TRBJ2-1	.
CASSLDPSGELFF	TGTGCCAGCAGCTTAGATCCGAGCGGGGAGCTGTTTTTT	.	TRBV11-3	TRBJ2-2	few
CASSGGGAAAWNQPQHF	TGTGCCAGCAGTGGGGGGGGCGCGGCGGCCTGGAATCAGCCCCAGCATTTT	.	TRBV6-1	TRBJ1-5	.
CASSIGTGGLYEQYF	TGTGCCAGTAGTATTGGGACAGGGGGTCTGTACGAGCAGTACTTC	TRBD1	TRBV19	TRBJ2-7	.
CASSLGSGRAYGGELFF	TGTGCCAGCAGCTTAGGTAGCGGGAGGGCCTATGGCGGGGAGCTGTTTTTT	TRBD2	TRBV7-6	TRBJ2-2	.
CASSPTGQGNQPQHF	TGCGCCAGCAGCCCGACGGGACAGGGCAATCAGCCCCAGCATTTT	TRBD1	TRBV5-1	TRBJ1-5	.
CASSLDSSGANVLTF	TGTGCCAGCAGCTTGGACAGCTCTGGGGCCAACGTCCTGACTTTC	.	TRBV7-2	TRBJ2-6	.
CASSTGEGTGELFF	TGTGCCAGCTCGACAGGGGAGGGCACCGGGGAGCTGTTTTTT	.	TRBV18	TRBJ2-2	few
CASSLDGGNEKLFF	TGCGCCAGCAGCTTGGACGGGGGGAATGAAAAACTGTTTTTT	.	TRBV5-1	TRBJ1-4	.
CASSLGGEIGLAGVAPRLEQFF	TGCGCCAGCAGCTTGGGTGGAGAGATTGGACTAGCGGGAGTGGCCCCTCGCCTTGAGCAGTTCTTC	TRBD2	TRBV5-1	TRBJ2-1	.
CASSLGGRIPYEQYF	TGTGCCAGCAGTTTGGGCGGGAGGATCCCCTACGAGCAGTACTTC	TRBD2	TRBV27	TRBJ2-7	.
CASSRGREVTEAFF	TGTGCCAGCAGCCGTGGGAGGGAAGTCACTGAAGCTTTCTTT	.	TRBV7-3	TRBJ1-1	.
CASSSSNEQYF	TGTGCCAGCAGCTCTAGCAACGAGCAGTACTTC	.	TRBV7-9	TRBJ2-7	few
CASSIGAGPYEQYF	TGTGCCAGTAGTATCGGAGCGGGCCCCTACGAGCAGTACTTC	.	TRBV19	TRBJ2-7	once
CASSLTGGGLETQYF	TGCGCCAGCAGCTTGACAGGGGGCGGTTTAGAGACCCAGTACTTC	TRBD1	TRBV5-1	TRBJ2-5	.
CSVVIQDSGNTIYF	TGCAGCGTTGTGATCCAGGACTCTGGAAACACCATATATTTT	.	TRBV29-1	TRBJ1-3	.
CASSPDEGQGYGYTF	TGTGCCAGCTCACCCGATGAGGGACAGGGATATGGCTACACCTTC	TRBD1	TRBV18	TRBJ1-2	.
CASRTIRGAYNEQFF	TGTGCCAGCAGAACAATCCGGGGGGCCTACAATGAGCAGTTCTTC	TRBD2	TRBV28	TRBJ2-1	.
CASSGGVIPYEQYF	TGTGCCAGCAGTGGGGGAGTAATCCCCTACGAGCAGTACTTC	.	TRBV2	TRBJ2-7	.
CASRRAGYYNEQFF	TGTGCCAGCAGGAGAGCGGGATACTACAATGAGCAGTTCTTC	TRBD2	TRBV7-2	TRBJ2-1	.
CASSLVSGETQYF	TGTGCCAGCAGCTTAGTATCCGGGGAGACCCAGTACTTC	.	TRBV7-2	TRBJ2-5	.
CASSSGQPNTGELFF	TGTGCCAGCAGCTCCGGACAGCCGAACACCGGGGAGCTGTTTTTT	.	TRBV9	TRBJ2-2	.
CASSEVLDEQYF	TGTGCCAGCAGTGAAGTCCTAGACGAGCAGTACTTC	.	TRBV2	TRBJ2-7	.
CASSYPQETQYF	TGTGCCAGCAGTTATCCTCAAGAGACCCAGTACTTC	.	TRBV6-6	TRBJ2-5	.
CASSRGGFSYNEQFF	TGTGCCAGCAGCCGTGGGGGGTTCTCCTACAATGAGCAGTTCTTC	.	TRBV13	TRBJ2-1	.
CASSQDTASGSETQYF	TGTGCCAGCAGCCAAGATACGGCTAGCGGGAGTGAGACCCAGTACTTC	TRBD2	TRBV4-2	TRBJ2-5	medium-sized
CASSSDRAGGYTF	TGTGCCAGCTCATCCGACAGGGCTGGGGGCTACACCTTC	TRBD1	TRBV18	TRBJ1-2	.
CASSRTGTYEQYF	TGTGCCAGTAGTCGGACAGGAACCTACGAGCAGTACTTC	TRBD1	TRBV19	TRBJ2-7	.
CASEEGTGGGDYGYTF	TGTGCCAGCGAGGAAGGGACAGGGGGAGGCGACTATGGCTACACCTTC	TRBD1	TRBV28	TRBJ1-2	.
CASSLGGGSSYEQYF	TGTGCCAGCAGCCTAGGCGGGGGCTCATCCTACGAGCAGTACTTC	.	TRBV28	TRBJ2-7	.
CASSVEQGTGNTIYF	TGTGCCAGCAGCGTCGAACAGGGTACCGGAAACACCATATATTTT	.	TRBV9	TRBJ1-3	.
CSATLSEQFF	TGCAGTGCTACCCTTAGTGAGCAGTTCTTC	.	TRBV20-1	TRBJ2-1	.
CASSPIRQGPNYGYTF	TGTGCCAGCAGTCCCATCCGACAGGGCCCGAACTATGGCTACACCTTC	TRBD1	TRBV27	TRBJ1-2	once
CASSQGLVQETQYF	TGCGCCAGCAGCCAAGGGCTCGTGCAGGAGACCCAGTACTTC	.	TRBV4-3	TRBJ2-5	.
CASSLGRETYEQYF	TGTGCCAGCAGCTTGGGCAGAGAGACCTACGAGCAGTACTTC	.	TRBV7-9	TRBJ2-7	once
CASSPLGRAKVNEQFF	TGCGCCAGCAGCCCGCTTGGGAGGGCCAAGGTCAATGAGCAGTTCTTC	TRBD2	TRBV4-1	TRBJ2-1	.
CAISVLFREGTEAFF	TGTGCCATCAGTGTTTTATTCAGGGAGGGCACTGAAGCTTTCTTT	.	TRBV10-3	TRBJ1-1	.
CASSKEAGGNQPQHF	TGTGCCAGCAGCAAAGAGGCAGGGGGCAATCAGCCCCAGCATTTT	.	TRBV21-1	TRBJ1-5	once
CASSETRQLTEAFF	TGTGCCAGCAGTGAAACGCGACAGCTCACTGAAGCTTTCTTT	.	TRBV2	TRBJ1-1	.
CASSETSVMGYEQYF	TGTGCCAGCAGTGAAACTAGCGTTATGGGCTACGAGCAGTACTTC	TRBD2	TRBV6-1	TRBJ2-7	.
CASSDTDRATEAFF	TGTGCCAGCAGTGACACGGACAGGGCCACTGAAGCTTTCTTT	TRBD1	TRBV6-4	TRBJ1-1	few